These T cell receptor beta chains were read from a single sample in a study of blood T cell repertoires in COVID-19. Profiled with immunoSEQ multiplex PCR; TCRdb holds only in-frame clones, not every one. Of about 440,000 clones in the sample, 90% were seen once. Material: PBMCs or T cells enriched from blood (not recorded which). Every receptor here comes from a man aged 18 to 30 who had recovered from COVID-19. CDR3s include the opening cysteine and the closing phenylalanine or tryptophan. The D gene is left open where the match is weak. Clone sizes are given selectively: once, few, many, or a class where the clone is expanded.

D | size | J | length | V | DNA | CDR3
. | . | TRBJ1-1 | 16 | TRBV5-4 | TGTGCCAGCAGCTTTAGTACAGGACGTATGAACACTGAAGCTTTCTTT | CASSFSTGRMNTEAFF
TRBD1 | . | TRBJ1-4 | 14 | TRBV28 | TGTGCCAGCATTCCCGGGACAGGGGACGAAAAACTGTTTTTT | CASIPGTGDEKLFF
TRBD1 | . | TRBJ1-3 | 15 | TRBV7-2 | TGTGCCAGCAGCGAGAGACAGGGACTTGGAAACACCATATATTTT | CASSERQGLGNTIYF
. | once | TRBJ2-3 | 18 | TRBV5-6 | TGTGCCAGCAGCCCGAGGAAGGAGGACCTTTTTAGCACAGATACGCAGTATTTT | CASSPRKEDLFSTDTQYF
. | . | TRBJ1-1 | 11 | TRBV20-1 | TGCAGTGCTAGTGTCGTAATTGAAGCTTTCTTT | CSASVVIEAFF
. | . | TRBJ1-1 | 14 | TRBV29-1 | TGCAGCGTTGTTTTATGGGCAGTGAACACTGAAGCTTTCTTT | CSVVLWAVNTEAFF
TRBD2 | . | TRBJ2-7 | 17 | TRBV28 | TGTGCCAGCAGTTTGGGAATCGGGACTAGCGGTTCCTACGAGCAGTACTTC | CASSLGIGTSGSYEQYF
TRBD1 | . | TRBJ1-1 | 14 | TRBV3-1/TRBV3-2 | TGTGCCAGCAGCCGAGTTACAGGGGTCACTGAAGCTTTCTTT | CASSRVTGVTEAFF
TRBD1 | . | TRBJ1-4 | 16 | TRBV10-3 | TGTGCCATCAGTGAGTCGGTGGCAGGGGGCGCGGAAAAACTGTTTTTT | CAISESVAGGAEKLFF
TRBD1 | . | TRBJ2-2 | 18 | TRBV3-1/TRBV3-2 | TGTGCCAGCAGCCAAGATCGAGGGGACAGCTCATTCTCCGGGGAGCTGTTTTTT | CASSQDRGDSSFSGELFF
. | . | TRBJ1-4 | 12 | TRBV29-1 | TGCAGCGTCTGGACAACGCATGAAAAACTGTTTTTT | CSVWTTHEKLFF
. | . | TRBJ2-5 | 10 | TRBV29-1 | TGCAGCGTGAGACAAGAGACCCAGTACTTC | CSVRQETQYF
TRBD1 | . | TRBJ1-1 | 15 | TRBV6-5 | TGTGCCAGCAGTTACTCTGGCAGGGGGTGGGCTGAAGCTTTCTTT | CASSYSGRGWAEAFF
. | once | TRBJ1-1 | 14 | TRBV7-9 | TGTGCCAGCAGCTTAGGGGACCTGGGAGGGGAAGCTTTCTTT | CASSLGDLGGEAFF
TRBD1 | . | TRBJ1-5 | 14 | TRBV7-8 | TGTGCCAGCAGCTTCAGGGGGGTGGGTCAGCCCCAGCATTTT | CASSFRGVGQPQHF
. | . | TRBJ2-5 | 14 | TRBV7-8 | TGTGCCAGCAGCTTATCCCTAGAAGCGGAGACCCAGTACTTC | CASSLSLEAETQYF
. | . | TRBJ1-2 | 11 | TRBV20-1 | TGCAGTGCTAGTAGGGGAGGCGGCTACACCTTC | CSASRGGGYTF
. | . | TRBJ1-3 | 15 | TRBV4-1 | TGCGCCAGCAGCCAAGATCGAGCCGGGGGGGACACCATATATTTT | CASSQDRAGGDTIYF
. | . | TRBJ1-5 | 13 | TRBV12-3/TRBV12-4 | TGTGCCAGCAGTTTTCGGGGTATCCAGCCCCAGCATTTT | CASSFRGIQPQHF
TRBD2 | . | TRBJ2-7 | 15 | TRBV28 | TGTGCCAGCAGTTTAGCTAGCGGGAGCTCCTACGAGCAGTACTTC | CASSLASGSSYEQYF
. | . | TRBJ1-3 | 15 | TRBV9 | TGTGCCAGCAGCCTAACAGGGATTTCTGGAAACACCATATATTTT | CASSLTGISGNTIYF
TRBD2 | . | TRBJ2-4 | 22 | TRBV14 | TGTGCCAGCAGCCAAGAGTCGGATAGAAGGAGAACTAGCGGGCCATCTAAAAACATTCAGTACTTC | CASSQESDRRRTSGPSKNIQYF